A selection of T cell receptor beta chains follows, all from one sample in a study of CD8 T cells in Susac syndrome. TCRdb passed the immunoSEQ multiplex PCR reads through MiXCR, listing each CDR3 protein once. The sample shows about 430,000 distinct CDR3 sequences, approximately 85% of them seen only once. The sample comprised CD8+ T cells from PBMCs. These receptors came from a human donor with multiple sclerosis. The CDR3 runs from the conserved cysteine through the conserved F or W. Each record gives: clone size, J gene, V gene, D gene, CDR3 protein, CDR3 DNA. The D gene is left open where the match is weak. The size field is filled for only some rows; it gives once, few, many or a size class.

. | TRBJ2-5 | TRBV13 | . | CASSLGAEETQYF | TGTGCCAGCAGCTTGGGGGCCGAGGAGACCCAGTACTTC
. | TRBJ1-6 | TRBV6-5 | . | CASSYADGDNSPLHF | TGTGCCAGCAGTTACGCGGACGGAGATAATTCACCCCTCCACTTT
. | TRBJ1-1 | TRBV28 | TRBD1 | CASTIAEGGGTEAFF | TGTGCCAGCACCATTGCAGAAGGGGGCGGCACTGAAGCTTTCTTT
. | TRBJ2-7 | TRBV27 | . | CASSTTESDYEQYF | TGTGCCAGCAGTACGACCGAGAGCGACTACGAGCAGTACTTC
. | TRBJ2-1 | TRBV7-9 | . | CASSLAWTSNSYNEQFF | TGTGCCAGCAGCTTAGCCTGGACGTCCAACTCCTACAATGAGCAGTTCTTC
once | TRBJ1-2 | TRBV25-1 | TRBD1 | CASSFGTAHGYTF | TGTGCCAGCAGTTTCGGGACAGCTCATGGCTACACCTTC
few | TRBJ1-1 | TRBV11-2 | TRBD1 | CASSLLDRDRNTEAFF | TGTGCCAGCAGCTTACTCGACAGGGACCGGAACACTGAAGCTTTCTTT
. | TRBJ2-1 | TRBV29-1 | TRBD2 | CSVESSGSYNEQFF | TGCAGCGTTGAGTCTAGCGGGAGCTACAATGAGCAGTTCTTC
. | TRBJ2-6 | TRBV28 | . | CASSARVGTNVLTF | TGTGCCAGCAGCGCCAGGGTGGGGACCAACGTCCTGACTTTC
. | TRBJ2-1 | TRBV6-2/TRBV6-3 | . | CASTSGTPNEQFF | TGTGCCAGCACTTCTGGGACACCCAATGAGCAGTTCTTC
once | TRBJ1-2 | TRBV5-5 | . | CASSSSSTNYGCTF | TGTGCCAGCAGCTCGTCTAGCACGAACTATGGCTGCACCTTC
. | TRBJ1-1 | TRBV20-1 | . | CSVGRTRTEAFF | TGCAGTGTTGGACGCACGAGAACTGAAGCTTTCTTT
. | TRBJ2-1 | TRBV3-1 | . | CASSQIYNEQFF | TGTGCCAGCAGCCAAATCTACAATGAGCAGTTCTTC
few | TRBJ1-5 | TRBV5-4 | . | CASSLAGRAQPQHF | TGTGCCAGCAGCTTGGCAGGGCGTGCTCAGCCCCAGCATTTT
. | TRBJ2-2 | TRBV9 | . | CASSPYRAPNTGELFF | TGTGCCAGCAGCCCGTACAGGGCCCCGAACACCGGGGAGCTGTTTTTT
many | TRBJ2-7 | TRBV18 | . | CASSPDYEQYF | TGTGCCAGCAGTCCCGACTACGAGCAGTACTTC
. | TRBJ2-6 | TRBV15 | . | CATSRTLTGPSGANVLTF | TGTGCCACCAGCAGGACTTTGACAGGCCCGTCTGGGGCCAACGTCCTGACTTTC
few | TRBJ1-1 | TRBV6-1 | . | CASSPEADENTEAFF | TGTGCCAGCAGTCCTGAAGCCGATGAGAACACTGAAGCTTTCTTT
. | TRBJ2-1 | TRBV2 | . | CAAVADGAYNEQFF | TGTGCCGCTGTAGCCGACGGAGCTTACAATGAGCAGTTCTTC
. | TRBJ2-7 | TRBV7-6 | . | CASSLAAAASQQYF | TGTGCCAGCAGCTTAGCGGCGGCAGCTTCGCAGCAGTACTTC
. | TRBJ2-3 | TRBV9 | . | CASSVALGEQYF | TGTGCCAGCAGCGTAGCCCTGGGAGAGCAGTATTTT
few | TRBJ2-5 | TRBV7-9 | TRBD1 | CASSHGTGSTQETQYF | TGTGCCAGCAGCCACGGGACAGGGTCGACCCAAGAGACCCAGTACTTC
. | TRBJ1-1 | TRBV5-1 | . | CASSLGGGGNTEAFF | TGCGCCAGCAGCTTGGGAGGTGGGGGGAACACTGAAGCTTTCTTT
. | TRBJ2-7 | TRBV18 | . | CASSPPKGSYRGYEQYF | TGTGCCAGCTCACCACCGAAGGGCAGTTATCGAGGCTACGAGCAGTACTTC
. | TRBJ2-5 | TRBV27 | TRBD2 | CASRVSGGQETQYF | TGTGCCAGCAGGGTTAGCGGGGGACAAGAGACCCAGTACTTC
. | TRBJ2-2 | TRBV28 | . | CASSLTEGGAGELFF | TGTGCCAGCAGCCTTACAGAGGGTGGTGCCGGGGAGCTGTTTTTT
. | TRBJ2-7 | TRBV4-1 | TRBD2 | CASSRASSGSYEQYF | TGCGCCAGCAGCCGAGCATCTAGCGGGAGTTACGAGCAGTACTTC
. | TRBJ1-2 | TRBV12-3/TRBV12-4 | TRBD1 | CASSSDRAPWGYTF | TGTGCCAGCAGTTCCGACAGGGCCCCTTGGGGCTACACCTTC
. | TRBJ2-2 | TRBV11-2 | TRBD2 | CASSPGLAGGPIANTGELFF | TGTGCCAGCAGCCCGGGACTAGCGGGAGGGCCTATCGCGAACACCGGGGAGCTGTTTTTT
. | TRBJ2-7 | TRBV10-3 | . | CAISESQESYEQYF | TGTGCCATCAGTGAGTCCCAAGAATCCTACGAGCAGTACTTC
. | TRBJ1-1 | TRBV10-3 | . | CAISESYGNTEAFF | TGTGCCATCAGTGAGTCGTATGGGAACACTGAAGCTTTCTTT
. | TRBJ2-3 | TRBV2 | . | CASSVLGGYRSDTQYF | TGTGCCAGCAGTGTACTCGGGGGTTATCGTTCAGATACGCAGTATTTT
few | TRBJ1-1 | TRBV4-2 | . | CASSHEDGNTEAFF | TGTGCCAGCAGCCACGAGGACGGGAACACTGAAGCTTTCTTT
. | TRBJ1-4 | TRBV23-1 | . | CASSHPAPSAGRSREKLFF | TGCGCCAGCAGTCACCCCGCACCAAGTGCCGGTCGGTCGCGAGAAAAACTGTTTTTT
. | TRBJ2-7 | TRBV30 | . | CAWDGVAEGYEQYF | TGTGCCTGGGACGGGGTAGCGGAGGGTTACGAGCAGTACTTC
. | TRBJ2-3 | TRBV2 | TRBD1 | CASIHGTGEGDTQYF | TGTGCCAGCATTCATGGGACAGGGGAGGGGGATACGCAGTATTTT
few | TRBJ1-1 | TRBV2 | . | CASSPGPTEAFF | TGTGCCAGCAGTCCGGGGCCCACTGAAGCTTTCTTT
. | TRBJ2-5 | TRBV2 | TRBD1 | CASTGTGEFQETQYF | TGTGCCAGCACCGGGACAGGGGAGTTCCAAGAGACCCAGTACTTC
few | TRBJ2-1 | TRBV3-1 | . | CASSPPAESSYNEQFF | TGTGCCAGCAGCCCTCCAGCGGAGTCCTCCTACAATGAGCAGTTCTTC
few | TRBJ2-7 | TRBV30 | TRBD2 | CAWSESGTEQYF | TGTGCCTGGAGTGAGAGCGGGACGGAGCAGTACTTC
. | TRBJ2-7 | TRBV15 | TRBD2 | CATSRDRGSYEQYF | TGTGCCACCAGCAGAGATCGCGGGAGCTACGAGCAGTACTTC
few | TRBJ1-5 | TRBV6-1 | TRBD1 | CASTGEGALTDQPQHF | TGTGCCAGCACCGGGGAGGGGGCGCTTACGGATCAGCCCCAGCATTTT
. | TRBJ1-5 | TRBV6-5 | . | CASSYTGIQPQHF | TGTGCCAGCAGTTACACAGGGATCCAGCCCCAGCATTTT
. | TRBJ2-5 | TRBV2 | TRBD1 | CASSVGVGTGTPETQYF | TGTGCCAGCAGTGTTGGGGTTGGGACAGGGACTCCAGAGACCCAGTACTTC
once | TRBJ2-3 | TRBV10-3 | . | CAISESGELTDTQYF | TGTGCCATCAGTGAGTCGGGAGAGCTCACAGATACGCAGTATTTT
. | TRBJ2-7 | TRBV6-2/TRBV6-3 | . | CASRLGGGEQYF | TGTGCCAGCAGGCTAGGAGGGGGCGAGCAGTACTTC
. | TRBJ2-2 | TRBV10-3 | TRBD2 | CAISDPSGGEINTGELFF | TGTGCCATCAGTGATCCTAGCGGGGGGGAGATTAACACCGGGGAGCTGTTTTTT
. | TRBJ2-7 | TRBV27 | TRBD1 | CASSLSGQGHPSYEQYF | TGTGCCAGCAGTTTATCGGGACAGGGTCACCCCTCCTACGAGCAGTACTTC
. | TRBJ1-3 | TRBV12-3/TRBV12-4 | TRBD1 | CASIKGQENTIYF | TGTGCCAGCATCAAAGGACAGGAAAACACCATATATTTT